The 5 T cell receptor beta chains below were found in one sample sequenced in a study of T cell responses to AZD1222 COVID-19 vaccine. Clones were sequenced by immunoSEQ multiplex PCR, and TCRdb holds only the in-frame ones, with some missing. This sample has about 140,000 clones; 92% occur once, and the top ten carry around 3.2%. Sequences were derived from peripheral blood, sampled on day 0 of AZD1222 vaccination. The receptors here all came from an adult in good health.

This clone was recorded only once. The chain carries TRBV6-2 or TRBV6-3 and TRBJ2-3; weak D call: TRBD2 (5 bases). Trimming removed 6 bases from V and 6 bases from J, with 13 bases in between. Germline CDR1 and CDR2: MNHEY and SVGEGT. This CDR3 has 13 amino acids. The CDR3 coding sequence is TGTGCCAGCAGCTCGCTGCGCGGGGATACGCAGTATTTT. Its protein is CASSSLRGDTQYF.

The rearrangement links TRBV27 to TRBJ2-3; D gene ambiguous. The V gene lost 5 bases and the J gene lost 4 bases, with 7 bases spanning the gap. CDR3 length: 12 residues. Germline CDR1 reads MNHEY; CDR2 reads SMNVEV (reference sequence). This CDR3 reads CASSRPADTQYF. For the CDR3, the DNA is TGTGCCAGCAGTCGTCCCGCAGATACGCAGTATTTT.

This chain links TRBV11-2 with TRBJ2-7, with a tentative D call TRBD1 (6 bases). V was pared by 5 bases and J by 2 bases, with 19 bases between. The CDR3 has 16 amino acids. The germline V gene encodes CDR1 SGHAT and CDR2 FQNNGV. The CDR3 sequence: CASSPIVGTPTYEQYF. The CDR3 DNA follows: TGTGCCAGCAGCCCTATCGTAGGGACACCAACCTACGAGCAGTACTTC.

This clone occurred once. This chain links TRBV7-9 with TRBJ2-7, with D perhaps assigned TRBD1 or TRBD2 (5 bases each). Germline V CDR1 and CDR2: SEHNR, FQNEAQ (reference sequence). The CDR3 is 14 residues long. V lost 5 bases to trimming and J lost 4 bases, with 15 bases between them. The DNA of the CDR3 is TGTGCCAGCAGCCAACGGCAGAGGGGTTACGAGCAGTACTTC. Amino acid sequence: CASSQRQRGYEQYF.

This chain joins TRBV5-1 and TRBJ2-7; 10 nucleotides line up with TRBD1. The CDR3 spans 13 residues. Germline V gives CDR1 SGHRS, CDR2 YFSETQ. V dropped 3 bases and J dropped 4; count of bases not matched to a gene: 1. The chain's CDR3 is CASSWDRGYEQYF. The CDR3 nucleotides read TGCGCCAGCAGCTGGGACAGGGGATACGAGCAGTACTTC.